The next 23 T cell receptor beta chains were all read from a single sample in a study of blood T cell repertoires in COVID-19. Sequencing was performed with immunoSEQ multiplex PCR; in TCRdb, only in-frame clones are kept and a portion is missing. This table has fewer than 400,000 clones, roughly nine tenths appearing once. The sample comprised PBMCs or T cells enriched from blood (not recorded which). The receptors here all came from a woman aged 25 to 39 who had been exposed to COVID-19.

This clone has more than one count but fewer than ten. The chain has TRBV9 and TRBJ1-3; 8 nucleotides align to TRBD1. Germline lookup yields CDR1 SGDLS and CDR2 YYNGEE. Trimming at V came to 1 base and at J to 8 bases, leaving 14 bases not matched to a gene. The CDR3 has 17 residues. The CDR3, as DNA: TGTGCCAGCAGCGTAACCCCCTCTCAGACAGGGGCGGACACCATATATTTT. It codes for CASSVTPSQTGADTIYF.

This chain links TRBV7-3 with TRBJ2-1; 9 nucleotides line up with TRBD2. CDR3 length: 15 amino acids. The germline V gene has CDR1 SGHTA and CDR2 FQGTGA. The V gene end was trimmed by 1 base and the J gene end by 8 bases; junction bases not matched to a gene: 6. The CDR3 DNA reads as TGTGCCAGCAGCTTAAGCCTAGCGGGGAGTGATGAGCAGTTCTTC. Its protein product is CASSLSLAGSDEQFF.

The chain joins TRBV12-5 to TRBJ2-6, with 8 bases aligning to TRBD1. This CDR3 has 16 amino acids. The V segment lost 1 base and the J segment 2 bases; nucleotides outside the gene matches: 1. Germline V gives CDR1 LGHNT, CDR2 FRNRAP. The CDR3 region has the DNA TGTGCTAGTGGTTTGGCGACAGGGGCTGGGGCCAACGTCCTGACTTTC. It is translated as CASGLATGAGANVLTF.

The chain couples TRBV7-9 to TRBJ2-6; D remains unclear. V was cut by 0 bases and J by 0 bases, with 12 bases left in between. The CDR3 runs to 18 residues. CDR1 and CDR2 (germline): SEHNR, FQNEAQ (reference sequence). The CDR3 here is CASSLALTASSGANVLTF. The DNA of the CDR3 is TGTGCCAGCAGCTTAGCGCTAACAGCCAGCTCTGGGGCCAACGTCCTGACTTTC. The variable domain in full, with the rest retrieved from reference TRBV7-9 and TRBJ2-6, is DTGVSQNPRHKITKRGQNVTFRCDPISEHNRLYWYRQTLGQGPEFLTYFQNEAQLEKSRLLSDRFSAERPKGSFSTLEIQRTEQGDSAMYLCASSLALTASSGANVLTFGAGSRLTVL.

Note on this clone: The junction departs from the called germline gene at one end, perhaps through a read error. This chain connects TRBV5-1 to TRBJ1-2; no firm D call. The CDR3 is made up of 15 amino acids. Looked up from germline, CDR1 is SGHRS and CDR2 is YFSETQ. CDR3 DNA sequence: TGCGCCACCAGCCTGGACCCGACTCTAGGAGTAGGCTACACCTTC. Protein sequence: CATSLDPTLGVGYTF.

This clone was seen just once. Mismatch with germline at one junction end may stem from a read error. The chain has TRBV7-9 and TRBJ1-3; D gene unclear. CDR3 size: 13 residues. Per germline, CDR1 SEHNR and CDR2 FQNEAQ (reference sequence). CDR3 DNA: TGTGCCAGCAGCTCGGGTCCTGGAGACACCATATATTTT. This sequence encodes CASSSGPGDTIYF.

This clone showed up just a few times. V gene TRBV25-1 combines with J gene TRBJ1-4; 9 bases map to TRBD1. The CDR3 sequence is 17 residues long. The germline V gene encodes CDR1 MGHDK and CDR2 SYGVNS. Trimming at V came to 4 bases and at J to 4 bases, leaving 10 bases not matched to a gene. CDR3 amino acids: CASSATRGQGLNEKLFF. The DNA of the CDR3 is TGTGCCAGCAGTGCAACCCGGGGACAGGGTCTTAATGAAAAACTGTTTTTT. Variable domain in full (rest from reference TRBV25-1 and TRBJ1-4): EADIYQTPRYLVIGTGKKITLECSQTMGHDKMYWYQQDPGMELHLIHYSYGVNSTEKGDLSSESTVSRIRTEHFPLTLESARPSHTSQYLCASSATRGQGLNEKLFFGSGTQLSVL.

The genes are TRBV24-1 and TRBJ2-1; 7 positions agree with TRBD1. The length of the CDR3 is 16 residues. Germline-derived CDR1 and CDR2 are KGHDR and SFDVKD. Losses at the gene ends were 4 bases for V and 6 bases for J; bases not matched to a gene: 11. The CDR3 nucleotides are TGTGCCACCAGTGACTCCGAGCCGACAGGGCGCAATGAGCAGTTCTTC. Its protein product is CATSDSEPTGRNEQFF.

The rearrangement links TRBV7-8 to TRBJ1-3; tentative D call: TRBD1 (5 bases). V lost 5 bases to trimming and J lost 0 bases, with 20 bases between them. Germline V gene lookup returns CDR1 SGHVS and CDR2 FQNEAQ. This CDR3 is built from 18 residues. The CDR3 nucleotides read TGTGCCAGCAGCCTACACCTAGGGACTACCACCTCTGGAAACACCATATATTTT. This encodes CASSLHLGTTTSGNTIYF.

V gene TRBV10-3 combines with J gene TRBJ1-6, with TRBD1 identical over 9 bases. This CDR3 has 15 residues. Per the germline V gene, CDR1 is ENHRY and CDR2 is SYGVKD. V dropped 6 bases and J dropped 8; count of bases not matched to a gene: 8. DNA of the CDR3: TGTGCCATCAGCCAAACTCGGGACAGGGATTCACCCCTCCACTTT. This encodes CAISQTRDRDSPLHF.

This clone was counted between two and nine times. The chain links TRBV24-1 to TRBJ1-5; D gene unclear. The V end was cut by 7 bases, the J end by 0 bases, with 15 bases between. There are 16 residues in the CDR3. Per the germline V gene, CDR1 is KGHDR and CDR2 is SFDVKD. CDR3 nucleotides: TGTGCCACCAGGCGAGGCGGTCCCCTTAGCAATCAGCCCCAGCATTTT. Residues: CATRRGGPLSNQPQHF.

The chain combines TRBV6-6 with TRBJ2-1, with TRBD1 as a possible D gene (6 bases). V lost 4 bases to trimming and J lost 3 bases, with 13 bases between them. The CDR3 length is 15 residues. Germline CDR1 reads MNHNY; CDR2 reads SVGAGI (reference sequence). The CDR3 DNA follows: TGTGCCAGCAGTTCCGGGACAAAAAGCTACAATGAGCAGTTCTTC. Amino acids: CASSSGTKSYNEQFF.

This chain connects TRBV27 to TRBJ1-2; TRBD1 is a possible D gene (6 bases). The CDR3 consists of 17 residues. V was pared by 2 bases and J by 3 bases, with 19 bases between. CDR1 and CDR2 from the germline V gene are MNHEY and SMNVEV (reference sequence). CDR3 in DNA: TGTGCCAGCAGTTTAGGGGGCCACAGGGAGACCGACTATGGCTACACCTTC. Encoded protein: CASSLGGHRETDYGYTF.

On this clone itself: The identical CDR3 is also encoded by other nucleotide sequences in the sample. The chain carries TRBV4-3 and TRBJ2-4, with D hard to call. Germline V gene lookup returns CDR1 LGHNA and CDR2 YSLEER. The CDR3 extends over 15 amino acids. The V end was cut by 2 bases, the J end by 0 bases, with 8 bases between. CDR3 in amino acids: CASSQTAVAKNIQYF. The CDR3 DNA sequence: TGCGCCAGCAGCCAAACGGCGGTAGCCAAAAACATTCAGTACTTC.

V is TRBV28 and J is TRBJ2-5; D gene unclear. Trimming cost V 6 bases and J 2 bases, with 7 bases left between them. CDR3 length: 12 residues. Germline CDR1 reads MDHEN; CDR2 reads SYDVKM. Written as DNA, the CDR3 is TGTGCCAGCAGGCACTCTCAAGAGACCCAGTACTTC. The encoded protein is CASRHSQETQYF.

CDR3 loop: CASSYTRGAGDTQYF. CDR3 in DNA: TGTGCCAGCAGTTACACTCGGGGGGCCGGAGATACGCAGTATTTT. This sequence joins TRBV6-5 and TRBJ2-3; D perhaps matches TRBD2 (7 bases). V was pared by 2 bases and J by 5 bases, with 14 bases between. CDR3 length: 15 residues. CDR1 and CDR2 (germline): MNHEY, SVGAGI.

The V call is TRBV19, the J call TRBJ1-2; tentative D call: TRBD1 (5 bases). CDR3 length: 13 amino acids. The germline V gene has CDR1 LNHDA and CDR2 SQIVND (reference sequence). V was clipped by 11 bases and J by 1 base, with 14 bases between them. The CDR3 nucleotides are TGTGCCGTTCGGACGGGGGTTAACTATGGCTACACCTTC. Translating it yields CAVRTGVNYGYTF.

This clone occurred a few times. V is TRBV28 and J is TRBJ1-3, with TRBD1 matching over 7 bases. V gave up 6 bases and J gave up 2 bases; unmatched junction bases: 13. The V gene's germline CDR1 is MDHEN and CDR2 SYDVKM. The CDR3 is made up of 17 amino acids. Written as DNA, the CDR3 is TGTGCCAGCAGGGGTATGAGGGGGCTATCGGCTGGAAACACCATATATTTT. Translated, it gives CASRGMRGLSAGNTIYF.

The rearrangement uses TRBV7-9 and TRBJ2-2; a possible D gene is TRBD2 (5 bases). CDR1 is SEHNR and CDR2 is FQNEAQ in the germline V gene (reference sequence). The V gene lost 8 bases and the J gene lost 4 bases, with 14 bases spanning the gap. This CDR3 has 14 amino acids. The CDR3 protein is CASSSGSGTGELFF. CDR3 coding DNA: TGTGCCAGCTCTTCGGGGTCGGGCACCGGGGAGCTGTTTTTT.

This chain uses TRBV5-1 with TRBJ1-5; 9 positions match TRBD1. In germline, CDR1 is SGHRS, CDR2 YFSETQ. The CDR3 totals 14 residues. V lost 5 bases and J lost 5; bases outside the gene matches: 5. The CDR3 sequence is CASRPTGGDQPQHF. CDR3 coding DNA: TGCGCCAGCAGGCCCACAGGGGGCGATCAGCCCCAGCATTTT.

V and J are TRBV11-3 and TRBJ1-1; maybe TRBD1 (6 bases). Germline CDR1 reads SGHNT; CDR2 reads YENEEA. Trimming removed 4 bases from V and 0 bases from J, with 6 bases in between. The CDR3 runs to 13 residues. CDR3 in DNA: TGTGCCAGCAGCTGGACAGTGAACACTGAAGCTTTCTTT. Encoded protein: CASSWTVNTEAFF.

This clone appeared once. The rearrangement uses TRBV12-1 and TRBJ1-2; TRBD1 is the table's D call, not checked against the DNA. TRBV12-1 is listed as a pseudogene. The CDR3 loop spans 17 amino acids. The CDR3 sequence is CASKTRGLGYYNYGYTF. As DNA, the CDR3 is TGTGCCAGCAAAACCAGGGGGTTAGGGTATTATAACTATGGCTACACCTTC.

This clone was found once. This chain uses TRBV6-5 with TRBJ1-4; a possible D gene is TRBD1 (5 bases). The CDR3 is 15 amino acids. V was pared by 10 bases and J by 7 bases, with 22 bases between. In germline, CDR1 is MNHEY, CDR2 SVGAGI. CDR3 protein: CATTSPGFFPEKLFF. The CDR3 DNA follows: TGTGCCACCACTAGCCCAGGGTTTTTCCCTGAAAAACTGTTTTTT.